The clone carrying this T cell receptor beta chain occurred once. The antigen remains unidentified. The data are from a study of T cells in tuberculosis. Whole-study findings and limits: Shorter CDR3-alpha in active tuberculosis partly drove smaller distances. Smaller distances to GMM-specific TCRs suggested their expansion in active tuberculosis.

Trimming took off 3 bases at V and 5 bases at J, with 15 bases between the two ends. Germline CDR1 and CDR2: LNHDA and SQIVND (reference sequence). This CDR3 comprises 15 residues. Time point specified: new active TB diagnosis, blood taken before or within 7 days of starting treatment. The assay was immunoSEQ multiplex PCR, and TCRdb's table has in-frame clones only and misses some. The sample shows about 35,000 clones, 90% to 95% of them seen only once. Specimen: PBMCs, collected at tuberculosis diagnosis. This TCR derives from an adult with tuberculosis. V is TRBV19 and J is TRBJ2-3; possibly TRBD1 for D (8 bases). The CDR3 loop reads CASSMFNRGGDTQYF. CDR3 DNA: TGTGCCAGTAGTATGTTTAACAGGGGGGGAGATACGCAGTATTTT.